These 30 T cell receptor beta chains were sequenced from one sample in a study of CD4 T cells in relation to SARS-CoV-2 and coronaviruses. Their antigens are not known. Measured with immunoSEQ multiplex PCR; TCRdb has only the in-frame clones, and not every one. The data hold around 23,000 clones, with approximately 72% observed a single time. The unexposed donors gave CD4+ T cells in about 2010-2019, prior to COVID-19. After 10 to 11 days of culture, CD4+ T cells were isolated. Sequenced material: CD4+ T cells from PBMCs, cultured in vitro. The receptors shown here come from a human donor in good health.

This clone was picked up a small number of times. The rearrangement uses TRBV24-1 and TRBJ2-2; TRBD1 matches 8 bases. This CDR3 has 16 residues. Germline V gene data show CDR1 as KGHDR and CDR2 as SFDVKD. The V gene end was trimmed by 3 bases and the J gene end by 5 bases; junction bases not matched to a gene: 7. DNA for the CDR3: TGTGCCACCAGTGATACCGGGACAGGTCAAACCGGGGAGCTGTTTTTT. This sequence encodes CATSDTGTGQTGELFF.

There are a few counts of this clone. The chain carries TRBV20-1 and TRBJ2-3; 10 bases line up with TRBD2. J was trimmed by 5 bases and V by 3 bases; bases with no gene match: 5. The germline gives CDR1 DFQATT, CDR2 SNEGSKA (reference sequence). The CDR3 is 14 residues long. CDR3 coding DNA: TGCAGTGCTAGTCTAGCGGGAGTCAAAGATACGCAGTATTTT. It translates to CSASLAGVKDTQYF.

The chain has TRBV10-3 and TRBJ1-2; 12 bases map to TRBD1. The CDR3 length is 15 residues. The V and J ends lost 8 bases and 7 bases, in that order; junction bases with no gene match: 11. The germline V gene encodes CDR1 ENHRY and CDR2 SYGVKD. The CDR3 coding sequence is TGTGCCATCGGACCGGGACAGGGGGCACCCGGTGGCTACACCTTC. It specifies CAIGPGQGAPGGYTF.

The genes are TRBV27 and TRBJ1-4, with D unresolved. The CDR3 is made up of 17 amino acids. Germline V CDR1 and CDR2: MNHEY, SMNVEV (reference sequence). V lost 9 bases and J lost 0, with 20 bases in between. CDR3 sequence (DNA): TGTGCCAGGCCGAAGGCCGTCACTTTCTCAACTAATGAAAAACTGTTTTTT. Amino acids: CARPKAVTFSTNEKLFF.

V and J are TRBV2 and TRBJ2-2, with a tentative D call TRBD1 (6 bases). CDR1 SNHLY and CDR2 FYNNEI come from the germline V gene. Trimming cost V 6 bases and J 3 bases, with 14 bases left between them. The CDR3 covers 15 residues. As DNA, the CDR3 is TGTGCCAGCAGAGACATTACAGGGCACACCGGGGAGCTGTTTTTT. This encodes CASRDITGHTGELFF.

This clone was observed a single time. The V call is TRBV28, the J call TRBJ1-2; D gene ambiguous. The V gene lost 2 bases and the J gene lost 7 bases, with 14 bases spanning the gap. The CDR3 length is 14 residues. In germline, CDR1 is MDHEN, CDR2 SYDVKM. The CDR3 DNA follows: TGTGCCAGCAGTTTACTCTCGGGTTTGGGTGGCTACACCTTC. It codes for CASSLLSGLGGYTF.

This sequence joins TRBV7-3 and TRBJ2-2; D uncertain. The V gene lost 2 bases and the J gene lost 2 bases, with 6 bases spanning the gap. This CDR3 region has 14 residues. Germline-derived CDR1 and CDR2 are SGHTA and FQGTGA. The CDR3 nucleotides read TGTGCCAGCAGCTTAGCCATAAACACCGGGGAGCTGTTTTTT. Translated: CASSLAINTGELFF. Drawing the rest from reference TRBV7-3 and TRBJ2-2, the complete variable domain is GAGVSQTPSNKVTEKGKYVELRCDPISGHTALYWYRQSLGQGPEFLIYFQGTGAADDSGLPNDRFFAVRPEGSVSTLKIQRTERGDSAVYLCASSLAINTGELFFGEGSRLTVL.

This chain links TRBV6-5 with TRBJ1-1; D gene unclear. Germline CDR1 is MNHEY and CDR2 is SVGAGI. Trimming stripped 2 bases from V and 7 bases from J, with 11 bases between. This CDR3 is 13 amino acids long. In DNA, the CDR3 is TGTGCCAGCAGTTACGGGAGGGATTTTGAAGCTTTCTTT. Protein sequence: CASSYGRDFEAFF.

J is TRBJ1-2 and V is TRBV24-1, with D possibly being TRBD1 (5 bases). The germline V and J ends were trimmed by 4 bases and 4 bases, with 12 bases remaining between them. This CDR3 is built from 14 residues. Germline lookup yields CDR1 KGHDR and CDR2 SFDVKD. In nucleotides, the CDR3 is TGTGCCACCAGTGACCCGACAGCCTCCTATGGCTACACCTTC. Protein: CATSDPTASYGYTF.

V and J are TRBV11-3 and TRBJ2-1, with D possibly being TRBD2 (5 bases). CDR1 and CDR2 from the germline V gene are SGHNT and YENEEA. Deletions cut 1 base from V and 5 bases from J, with 6 bases between. CDR3 length: 13 residues. CDR3 sequence: CASSLAGNNEQFF. CDR3 in DNA: TGTGCCAGCAGCTTAGCGGGGAACAATGAGCAGTTCTTC.

This clone was detected only a few times. The chain is built from TRBV7-9 and TRBJ1-5; 7 nucleotides line up with TRBD1. Trimming removed 4 bases from V and 10 bases from J; junction bases left unmatched: 7. The CDR3 has 13 residues. Germline V CDR1 and CDR2: SEHNR, FQNEAQ (reference sequence). For the CDR3, the DNA is TGTGCCAGCAGCTCAGACAGGGTCGGACCCCAGCATTTT. Protein product: CASSSDRVGPQHF.

This clone showed up just once. As DNA, the CDR3 is TGTGCTAGTGGTTCGACGAACACCGGGGAGCTGTTTTTT. It encodes CASGSTNTGELFF. The chain joins TRBV12-5 to TRBJ2-2, with D hard to call. Germline lookup yields CDR1 LGHNT and CDR2 FRNRAP. This CDR3 comprises 13 residues. Trimming shortened V by 4 bases and J by 0 bases, and 3 bases separated the two germline ends.

This clone has only a few counts. The chain uses TRBV3-1 (or the pseudogene TRBV3-2) and TRBJ2-7; 8 nucleotides match TRBD1. V shed 2 bases and J 6 bases; nucleotides not matched to a gene: 9. Germline-derived CDR1 and CDR2 are LGHDT and YNNKEL (reference sequence). There are 15 residues in the CDR3. The CDR3 nucleotides are TGTGCCAGCAGCCAAAGGAGGACAGGGTTATTCGAGCAGTACTTC. Protein sequence: CASSQRRTGLFEQYF.

This chain connects TRBV6-5 to TRBJ2-7, with D maybe TRBD1 (6 bases). Trimming shortened V by 7 bases and J by 4 bases, and 11 bases separated the two germline ends. Per germline, CDR1 MNHEY and CDR2 SVGAGI. The CDR3 has 12 amino acids. The CDR3 here is CASIPGEYEQYF. In DNA, the CDR3 is TGTGCCAGCATTCCAGGGGAATACGAGCAGTACTTC.

This chain uses TRBV27 with TRBJ1-1; D is uncertain. This CDR3 is built from 14 residues. The germline V and J ends were trimmed by 6 bases and 3 bases, with 14 bases remaining between them. Germline V gene data show CDR1 as MNHEY and CDR2 as SMNVEV (reference sequence). The CDR3 protein is CASSLANGYTEAFF. In nucleotides, the CDR3 is TGTGCCAGCAGCCTAGCCAACGGCTACACTGAAGCTTTCTTT.

This clone was detected only a few times. This sequence joins TRBV2 and TRBJ1-1; a weak D match, TRBD1 (5 bases). CDR1 SNHLY and CDR2 FYNNEI come from the germline V gene. V dropped 4 bases and J dropped 3 bases, with 12 bases sitting between them. The CDR3 runs 14 residues. In DNA, the CDR3 is TGTGCCAGCAGTGTGGCGGGGGGGGACACTGAAGCTTTCTTT. Translation gives CASSVAGGDTEAFF. The full variable domain, its missing parts supplied by reference TRBV2 and TRBJ1-1, is EPEVTQTPSHQVTQMGQEVILRCVPISNHLYFYWYRQILGQKVEFLVSFYNNEISEKSEIFDDQFSVERPDGSNFTLKIRSTKLEDSAMYFCASSVAGGDTEAFFGQGTRLTVV.

This clone was seen a handful of times. The genes are TRBV5-1 and TRBJ2-1, with 7 bases lining up with TRBD1. This CDR3 region has 16 residues. CDR1 is SGHRS and CDR2 is YFSETQ in the germline V gene. Unmatched junction bases numbered 17, after V lost 0 bases and J lost 14 bases. CDR3 nucleotides: TGCGCCAGCAGCTTGGAGGGGGCCAGGTCGAGACCCCAGGAGTTCTTC. Protein sequence: CASSLEGARSRPQEFF. Combining the CDR3 with reference TRBV5-1 and TRBJ2-1 gives the whole variable domain KAGVTQTPRYLIKTRGQQVTLSCSPISGHRSVSWYQQTPGQGLQFLFEYFSETQRNKGNFPGRFSGRQFSNSRSEMNVSTLELGDSALYLCASSLEGARSRPQEFFGPGTRLTVL.

The chain couples TRBV5-1 to TRBJ1-4; 7 bases line up with TRBD1. Germline V lookup: CDR1 SGHRS, CDR2 YFSETQ. CDR3 length equals 21 residues. V was pared by 2 bases and J by 5 bases, with 24 bases of the junction left unmatched. CDR3 residues: CASSFLPAYLPRDRRNEKLFF. The CDR3 coding sequence is TGCGCCAGCAGCTTTTTGCCCGCGTATCTCCCCCGGGACAGACGAAATGAAAAACTGTTTTTT.

This clone has only a few counts. This chain joins TRBV2 and TRBJ2-7; D tentatively reads TRBD1 or TRBD2 (5 bases each). The V gene lost 5 bases and the J gene lost 13 bases, with 24 bases spanning the gap. Per germline, CDR1 SNHLY and CDR2 FYNNEI. The CDR3 runs 14 residues. The CDR3 DNA is TGTGCCAGCAGTACAGGCCGACGGGAAACAAGGTCATACTTC. Translated, it gives CASSTGRRETRSYF.

CDR3 in DNA: TGTGCCAGCAGCTTCCCTATTACTGAAGCTTTCTTT. As protein: CASSFPITEAFF. The V gene is TRBV5-4, the J gene TRBJ1-1; D unclear. The CDR3 runs to 12 residues. Trimming left V 2 bases short and J 5 bases short, with 7 bases between. Germline V gene sequence: CDR1 SGHNT, CDR2 YYREEE (reference sequence).

The chain combines TRBV30 with TRBJ1-4; a weak D match, TRBD1 (6 bases). Germline loops: CDR1 GTSNPN, CDR2 SVGIG (reference sequence). CDR3 length: 13 residues. V shed 4 bases and J shed 5 bases, with 11 bases lying between them. CDR3 DNA sequence: TGTGCCTGGACCCGGGGGCGGAATGAAAAACTGTTTTTT. Its protein is CAWTRGRNEKLFF.

This clone showed up just a few times. The rearrangement links TRBV2 to TRBJ1-3; D not certain. V was trimmed by 10 bases and J by 0 bases, leaving 10 bases between them. CDR1 SNHLY and CDR2 FYNNEI come from the germline V gene. The CDR3 runs to 13 residues. DNA of the CDR3: TGTGCCACCACAGCCATCTCTGGAAACACCATATATTTT. It is translated as CATTAISGNTIYF. The full variable domain, rest sourced from reference TRBV2 and TRBJ1-3, is EPEVTQTPSHQVTQMGQEVILRCVPISNHLYFYWYRQILGQKVEFLVSFYNNEISEKSEIFDDQFSVERPDGSNFTLKIRSTKLEDSAMYFCATTAISGNTIYFGEGSWLTVV.

This chain links TRBV27 with TRBJ1-2; the match to TRBD1 covers 10 bases. Germline-derived CDR1 and CDR2 are MNHEY and SMNVEV (reference sequence). The CDR3 is 14 residues long. J gave up 2 bases and V 9 bases, and 6 bases lay outside the gene matches. CDR3 sequence (DNA): TGTGCCAGTGGATTGACAGGGGGCAACTATGGCTACACCTTC. Its translation: CASGLTGGNYGYTF.

The chain joins TRBV6-6 to TRBJ2-2; D is ambiguous. CDR1 is MNHNY, CDR2 SVGAGI, per germline (reference sequence). Between the trimmed V and J ends, which lost 2 bases and 5 bases, there was a span of 9 bases. The CDR3 has 14 amino acids. The CDR3 DNA reads TGTGCCAGCAGTTACGACGGTCAGACCGGGGAGCTGTTTTTT. It encodes CASSYDGQTGELFF.

V and J are TRBV30 and TRBJ2-7; TRBD2 agrees at 14 bases. V trimming: 3 bases; J trimming: 3 bases; junction bases outside the gene matches: 13. Germline lookup yields CDR1 GTSNPN and CDR2 SVGIG (reference sequence). The CDR3 length is 18 residues. CDR3 DNA sequence: TGTGCCTGGAGAGGCGTGACTAGCGGGAGGGCAGTGGACTACGAGCAGTACTTC. It encodes CAWRGVTSGRAVDYEQYF.

This chain uses TRBV30 with TRBJ2-1, with D possibly matching TRBD1 (5 bases). Trimming took 0 bases from V and 6 from J, leaving 15 bases between them. The CDR3 is 15 residues long. The germline V gene encodes CDR1 GTSNPN and CDR2 SVGIG (reference sequence). CDR3 nucleotides: TGTGCCTGGAGTGTACGAAGGGGCAGAGGCAATGAGCAGTTCTTC. Translating gives CAWSVRRGRGNEQFF.

The chain couples TRBV21-1 to TRBJ2-1; the table's D call, TRBD2, has no DNA check behind it. TRBV21-1 is a known pseudogene. The CDR3 extends over 15 amino acids. CDR3 DNA: TGTGCCAGCAGCCGAACTAGTCTCTCCTACAATGAGCAGTTCTTC. This translates into CASSRTSLSYNEQFF.

V usage is TRBV19 and J usage is TRBJ1-4, with D possibly being TRBD1 (5 bases). The CDR3 covers 13 residues. The V gene's germline CDR1 is LNHDA and CDR2 SQIVND (reference sequence). With 8 bases removed from V and 4 bases from J, the gap between germline ends came to 11 bases. The CDR3 loop is CASSEGINEKLFF. The CDR3 DNA is TGTGCCAGTTCCGAGGGGATTAATGAAAAACTGTTTTTT.

The genes are TRBV5-1 and TRBJ1-1; D is perhaps TRBD1 (6 bases). Trimming cost V 3 bases and J 5 bases, with 17 bases left between them. The CDR3 length is 15 residues. The germline gives CDR1 SGHRS, CDR2 YFSETQ. As DNA, the CDR3 is TGCGCCAGCAGCTCAACACAGGGTGTACGTACTGAAGCTTTCTTT. Its protein is CASSSTQGVRTEAFF.

This clone was seen only once. V usage is TRBV5-1 and J usage is TRBJ1-1; 9 nucleotides match TRBD1. The CDR3 is 14 amino acids. Germline V gene data show CDR1 as SGHRS and CDR2 as YFSETQ. With 5 bases clipped from V and 4 bases from J, the junction kept 6 bases outside the gene matches. CDR3 nucleotides: TGCGCCAGCAGGGCGACAGGGGGAAGCACTGAAGCTTTCTTT. Amino acid sequence: CASRATGGSTEAFF. The complete variable domain, with remaining parts taken from reference TRBV5-1 and TRBJ1-1, reads KAGVTQTPRYLIKTRGQQVTLSCSPISGHRSVSWYQQTPGQGLQFLFEYFSETQRNKGNFPGRFSGRQFSNSRSEMNVSTLELGDSALYLCASRATGGSTEAFFGQGTRLTVV.